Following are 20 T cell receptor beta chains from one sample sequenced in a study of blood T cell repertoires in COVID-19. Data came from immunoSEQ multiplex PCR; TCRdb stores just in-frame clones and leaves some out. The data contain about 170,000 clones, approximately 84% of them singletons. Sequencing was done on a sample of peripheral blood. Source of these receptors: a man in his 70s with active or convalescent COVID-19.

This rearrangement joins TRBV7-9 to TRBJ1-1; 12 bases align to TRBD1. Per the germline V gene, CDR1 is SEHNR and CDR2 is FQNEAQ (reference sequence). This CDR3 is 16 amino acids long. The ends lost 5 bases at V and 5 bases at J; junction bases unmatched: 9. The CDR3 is CASSEGTGGARTEAFF. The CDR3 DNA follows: TGTGCCAGCAGCGAGGGGACAGGGGGCGCGAGGACTGAAGCTTTCTTT.

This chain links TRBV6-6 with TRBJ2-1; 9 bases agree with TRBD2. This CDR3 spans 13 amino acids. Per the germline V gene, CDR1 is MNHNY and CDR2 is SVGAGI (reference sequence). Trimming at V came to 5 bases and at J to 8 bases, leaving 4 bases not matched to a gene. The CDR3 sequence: CASSAGGRDEQFF. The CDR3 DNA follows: TGTGCCAGCAGTGCGGGGGGGCGGGATGAGCAGTTCTTC.

For the CDR3, the DNA is TGTGCCAGCAGCTTCCGACTAGCGGGAGCGGCCGGGGAGCTGTTTTTT. The encoded protein is CASSFRLAGAAGELFF. V usage is TRBV7-6 and J usage is TRBJ2-2; 12 bases fit TRBD2. The CDR3 length is 16 residues. V dropped 3 bases and J dropped 6; count of bases not matched to a gene: 5. Germline CDR1 is SGHVS and CDR2 is FNYEAQ.

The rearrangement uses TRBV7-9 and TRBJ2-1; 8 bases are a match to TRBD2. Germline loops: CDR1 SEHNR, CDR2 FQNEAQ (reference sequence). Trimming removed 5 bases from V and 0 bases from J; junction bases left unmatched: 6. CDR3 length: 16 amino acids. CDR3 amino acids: CASSAGLASSYNEQFF. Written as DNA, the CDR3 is TGTGCCAGCAGCGCAGGACTAGCAAGCTCCTACAATGAGCAGTTCTTC. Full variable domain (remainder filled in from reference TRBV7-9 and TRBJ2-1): DTGVSQNPRHKITKRGQNVTFRCDPISEHNRLYWYRQTLGQGPEFLTYFQNEAQLEKSRLLSDRFSAERPKGSFSTLEIQRTEQGDSAMYLCASSAGLASSYNEQFFGPGTRLTVL.

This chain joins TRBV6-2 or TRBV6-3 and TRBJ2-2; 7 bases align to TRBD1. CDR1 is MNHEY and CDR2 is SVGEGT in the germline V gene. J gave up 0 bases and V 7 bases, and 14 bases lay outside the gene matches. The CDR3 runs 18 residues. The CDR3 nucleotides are TGTGCCAGCAACCCAGTAACCGGGACAGTCTCGAACACCGGGGAGCTGTTTTTT. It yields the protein CASNPVTGTVSNTGELFF.

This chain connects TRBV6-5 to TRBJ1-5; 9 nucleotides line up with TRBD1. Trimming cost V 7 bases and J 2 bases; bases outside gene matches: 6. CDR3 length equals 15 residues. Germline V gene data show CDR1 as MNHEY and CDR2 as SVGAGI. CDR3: CASKGTGLRNQPQHF. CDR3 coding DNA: TGTGCCAGCAAAGGGACAGGGCTTCGCAATCAGCCCCAGCATTTT.

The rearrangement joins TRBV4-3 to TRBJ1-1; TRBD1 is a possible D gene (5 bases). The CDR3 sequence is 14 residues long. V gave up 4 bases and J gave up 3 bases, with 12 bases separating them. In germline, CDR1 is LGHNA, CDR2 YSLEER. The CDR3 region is CASSPQGWYTEAFF. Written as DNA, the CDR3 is TGCGCCAGCAGCCCGCAGGGTTGGTACACTGAAGCTTTCTTT.

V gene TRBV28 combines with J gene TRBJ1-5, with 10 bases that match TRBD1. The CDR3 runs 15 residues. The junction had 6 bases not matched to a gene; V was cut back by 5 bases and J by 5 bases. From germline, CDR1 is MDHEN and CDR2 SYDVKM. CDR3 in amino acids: CASSRDRGGDQPQHF. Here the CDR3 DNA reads TGTGCCAGCAGTCGGGACAGGGGAGGAGATCAGCCCCAGCATTTT.

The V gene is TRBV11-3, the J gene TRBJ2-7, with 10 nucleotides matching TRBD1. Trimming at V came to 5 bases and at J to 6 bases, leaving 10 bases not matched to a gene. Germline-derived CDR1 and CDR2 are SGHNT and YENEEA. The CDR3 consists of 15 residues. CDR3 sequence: CASSPGGDRGAEQYF. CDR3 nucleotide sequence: TGTGCCAGCAGCCCGGGGGGGGACAGGGGCGCCGAGCAGTACTTC.

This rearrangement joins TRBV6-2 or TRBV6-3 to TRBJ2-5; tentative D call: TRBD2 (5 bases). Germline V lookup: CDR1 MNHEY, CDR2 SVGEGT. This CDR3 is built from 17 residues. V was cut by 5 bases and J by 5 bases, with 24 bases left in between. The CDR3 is CASSPGYSAGGMETQYF. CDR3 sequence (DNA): TGTGCCAGCAGTCCCGGCTACTCAGCAGGAGGCATGGAGACCCAGTACTTC.

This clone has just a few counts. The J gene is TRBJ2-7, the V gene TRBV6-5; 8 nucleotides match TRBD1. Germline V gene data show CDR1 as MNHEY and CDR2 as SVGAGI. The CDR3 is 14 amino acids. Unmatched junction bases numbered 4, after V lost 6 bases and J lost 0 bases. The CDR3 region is CASSRTGSSYEQYF. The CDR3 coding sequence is TGTGCCAGCAGCCGGACAGGGAGCTCCTACGAGCAGTACTTC.

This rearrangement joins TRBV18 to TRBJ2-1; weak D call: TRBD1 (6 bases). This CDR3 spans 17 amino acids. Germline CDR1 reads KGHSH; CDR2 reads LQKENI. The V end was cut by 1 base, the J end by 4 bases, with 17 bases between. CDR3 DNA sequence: TGTGCCAGCTCACCACGGCCCATGGGGGCTGGATACAATGAGCAGTTCTTC. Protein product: CASSPRPMGAGYNEQFF.

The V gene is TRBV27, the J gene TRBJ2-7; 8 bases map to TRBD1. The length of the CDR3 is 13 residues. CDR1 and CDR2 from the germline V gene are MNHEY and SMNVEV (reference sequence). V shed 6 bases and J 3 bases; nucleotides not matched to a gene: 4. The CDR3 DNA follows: TGTGCCAGCAGCCGGACAGGGTTCTACGAGCAGTACTTC. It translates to CASSRTGFYEQYF.

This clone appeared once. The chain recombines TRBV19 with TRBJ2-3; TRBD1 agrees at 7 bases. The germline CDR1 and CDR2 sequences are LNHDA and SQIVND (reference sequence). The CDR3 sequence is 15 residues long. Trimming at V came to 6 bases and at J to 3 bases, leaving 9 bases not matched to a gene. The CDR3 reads CASRETGPATDTQYF. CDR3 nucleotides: TGTGCCAGTAGGGAGACAGGGCCGGCTACAGATACGCAGTATTTT.

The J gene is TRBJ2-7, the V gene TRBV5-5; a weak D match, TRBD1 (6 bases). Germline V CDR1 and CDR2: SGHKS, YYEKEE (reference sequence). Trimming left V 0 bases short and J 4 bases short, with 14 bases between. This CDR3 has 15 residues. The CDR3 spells CASSLGAGELYEQYF. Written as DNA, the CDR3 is TGTGCCAGCAGCTTGGGGGCAGGGGAGTTGTACGAGCAGTACTTC.

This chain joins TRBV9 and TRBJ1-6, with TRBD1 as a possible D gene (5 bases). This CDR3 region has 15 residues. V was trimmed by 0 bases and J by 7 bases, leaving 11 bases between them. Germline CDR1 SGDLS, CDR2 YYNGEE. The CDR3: CASSVVPDTNSPLHF. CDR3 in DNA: TGTGCCAGCAGCGTAGTGCCGGACACCAATTCACCCCTCCACTTT.

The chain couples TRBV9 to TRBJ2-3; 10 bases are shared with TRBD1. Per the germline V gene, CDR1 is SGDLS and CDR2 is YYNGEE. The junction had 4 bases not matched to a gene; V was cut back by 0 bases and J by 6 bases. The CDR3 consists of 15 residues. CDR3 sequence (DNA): TGTGCCAGCAGCGTAGGGGACAGGGGATTTGATACGCAGTATTTT. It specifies CASSVGDRGFDTQYF.

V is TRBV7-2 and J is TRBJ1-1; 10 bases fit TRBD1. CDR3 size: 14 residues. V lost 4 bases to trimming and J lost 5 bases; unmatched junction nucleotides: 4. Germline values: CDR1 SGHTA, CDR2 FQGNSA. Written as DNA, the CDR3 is TGTGCCAGCAGCTGGGACAGGGGTTCGACTGAAGCTTTCTTT. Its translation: CASSWDRGSTEAFF. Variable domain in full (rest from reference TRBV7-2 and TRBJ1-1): GAGVSQSPSNKVTEKGKDVELRCDPISGHTALYWYRQSLGQGLEFLIYFQGNSAPDKSGLPSDRFSAERTGGSVSTLTIQRTQQEDSAVYLCASSWDRGSTEAFFGQGTRLTVV.

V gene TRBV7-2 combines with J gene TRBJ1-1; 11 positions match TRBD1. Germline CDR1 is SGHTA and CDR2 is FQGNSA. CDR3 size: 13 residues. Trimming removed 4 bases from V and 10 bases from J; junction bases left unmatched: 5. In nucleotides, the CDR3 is TGTGCCAGCAGCTACCGGACAGGGGGCCTAGCTTTCTTT. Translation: CASSYRTGGLAFF.

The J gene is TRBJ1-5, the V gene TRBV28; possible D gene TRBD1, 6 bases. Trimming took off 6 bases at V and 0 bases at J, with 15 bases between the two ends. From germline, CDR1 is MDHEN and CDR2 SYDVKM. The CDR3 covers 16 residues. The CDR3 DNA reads TGTGCCAGCAGCCCTTCAGGGGCACATAGCAATCAGCCCCAGCATTTT. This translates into CASSPSGAHSNQPQHF.